One and the same sample provided the 12 T cell receptor beta chains below, sequenced in a study of molecular identifiers for immune sequencing clone quantification. TCRdb reprocessed the PCR reads with MiXCR, giving one entry per CDR3 protein. The sample shows about 630,000 distinct CDR3 sequences, about 25% of them seen only once. The sequenced material came from naive CD8+ T cells from blood, with Jurkat cell RNA spiked in. Subset here: FACS-sorted CD8+CD4-CCR7+CD45RA+ naive T cells. The receptor set was obtained from a human donor in good health. Some libraries in this study had Jurkat cell RNA spiked in.

This clonotype occurred a few times. This chain uses TRBV27 with TRBJ1-1, with a tentative D call TRBD1 (6 bases). Germline CDR1 and CDR2: MNHEY and SMNVEV (reference sequence). V shed 2 bases and J shed 12 bases, with 16 bases lying between them. The CDR3 extends over 13 amino acids. The CDR3 is CASSLSGGAKTFF. The CDR3 DNA follows: TGTGCCAGCAGTTTAAGCGGGGGGGCGAAAACTTTCTTT.

This clonotype appeared many times. The chain is built from TRBV25-1 and TRBJ1-1; D remains ambiguous. Germline CDR1 reads MGHDK; CDR2 reads SYGVNS. Deletions cut 3 bases from V and 4 bases from J, with 6 bases between. CDR3 length: 12 residues. The CDR3 loop is CASSDSGTEAFF. CDR3 sequence (DNA): TGTGCCAGCAGTGACTCGGGCACTGAAGCTTTCTTT.

This clonotype appeared many times. The chain recombines TRBV7-9 with TRBJ2-6; maybe TRBD1 (6 bases). This CDR3 is built from 16 residues. Germline V CDR1 and CDR2: SEHNR, FQNEAQ (reference sequence). Trimming took 4 bases from V and 4 from J, leaving 14 bases between them. CDR3 sequence reads: CASSSNQGLGANVLTF. DNA of the CDR3: TGTGCCAGCAGCTCCAACCAGGGGTTAGGGGCCAACGTCCTGACTTTC.

In this sample, this clonotype turned up a few times. This sequence joins TRBV4-1 and TRBJ1-5; 8 bases are a match to TRBD1. Per germline, CDR1 MGHRA and CDR2 YSYEKL. Trimming removed 3 bases from V and 0 bases from J; junction bases left unmatched: 13. This CDR3 has 19 residues. The DNA of the CDR3 is TGCGCCAGCAGCCAGGACCCTCCAAGTACAGGGGGTAGCAATCAGCCCCAGCATTTT. Protein sequence: CASSQDPPSTGGSNQPQHF.

The table lists this clonotype with a few counts. A read error may be the cause here, since a much bigger clone is one base away. No conserved phenylalanine or tryptophan ends this CDR3, so it is likely a read error. V usage is TRBV25-1 and J usage is TRBJ2-7; 10 bases agree with TRBD1. J gave up 2 bases and V 3 bases, and 1 base lay outside the gene matches. Germline assignment: CDR1 MGHDK and CDR2 SYGVNS. The CDR3 consists of 14 residues. In nucleotides, the CDR3 is TGTGCCAGCAGTGACGGGACAGGGGCCTACGAGCAGTACCTC. Translation: CASSDGTGAYEQYL.

This clonotype was counted many times. The chain carries TRBV7-9 and TRBJ2-5; D not resolved. Germline CDR1 and CDR2: SEHNR and FQNEAQ (reference sequence). With 1 base removed from V and 2 bases from J, the gap between germline ends came to 8 bases. The CDR3 runs to 14 residues. The CDR3 loop reads CASSLGPEQETQYF. The DNA of the CDR3 is TGTGCCAGCAGCTTAGGACCGGAACAAGAGACCCAGTACTTC.

This clonotype has just a few counts. V is TRBV11-3 and J is TRBJ2-5; D may be TRBD1 (6 bases). V dropped 4 bases and J dropped 0 bases, with 12 bases sitting between them. The CDR3 contains 15 residues. In germline, CDR1 is SGHNT, CDR2 YENEEA. DNA of the CDR3: TGTGCCAGCAGCTCTGCCCGGGACAACCAAGAGACCCAGTACTTC. Residues: CASSSARDNQETQYF.

The V gene is TRBV27, the J gene TRBJ2-2, with 8 bases lining up with TRBD2. The CDR3 contains 16 residues. Unmatched junction bases numbered 2, after V lost 0 bases and J lost 2 bases. CDR1 and CDR2 from the germline V gene are MNHEY and SMNVEV (reference sequence). The CDR3 sequence is CASSLSSGGNTGELFF. The CDR3 DNA reads as TGTGCCAGCAGTTTATCGAGCGGGGGAAACACCGGGGAGCTGTTTTTT.

About this clonotype itself: This clone may be a read error of a much larger clone one base away. The chain is built from TRBV27 and TRBJ2-3; perhaps TRBD1 as D (5 bases). The CDR3 runs to 15 residues. The V gene's germline CDR1 is MNHEY and CDR2 SMNVEV (reference sequence). V lost 7 bases to trimming and J lost 0 bases, with 14 bases between them. The CDR3 loop reads CASNVYQGSTDTQYF. DNA of the CDR3: TGTGCCAGCAACGTTTATCAGGGTAGCACAGATACGCAGTATTTT.

Many counts were recorded for this clonotype. The chain recombines TRBV2 with TRBJ1-1; D is ambiguous. The CDR3 is made up of 12 amino acids. CDR1 is SNHLY and CDR2 is FYNNEI in the germline V gene. V shed 8 bases and J shed 0 bases, with 7 bases lying between them. CDR3 sequence (DNA): TGTGCCAGCGTGGGTCTGAACACTGAAGCTTTCTTT. Amino acid sequence: CASVGLNTEAFF.

This chain uses TRBV11-2 with TRBJ1-5, with D possibly matching TRBD1 (6 bases). V lost 4 bases to trimming and J lost 7 bases, with 20 bases between them. Per the germline V gene, CDR1 is SGHAT and CDR2 is FQNNGV. The CDR3 runs 16 residues. As DNA, the CDR3 is TGTGCCAGCAGCTCACCTACTGGACAGAATTACCAGCCCCAGCATTTT. Its translation: CASSSPTGQNYQPQHF.

CDR3 in amino acids: CAWSVGYADRAVVAANEKLFF. CDR3 DNA: TGTGCCTGGAGTGTAGGTTACGCGGACAGGGCCGTCGTTGCAGCTAATGAAAAACTGTTTTTT. V usage is TRBV30 and J usage is TRBJ1-4; 8 bases match TRBD1. J gave up 3 bases and V 0 bases, and 21 bases lay outside the gene matches. The germline CDR1 and CDR2 sequences are GTSNPN and SVGIG (reference sequence). The CDR3 runs 21 residues.